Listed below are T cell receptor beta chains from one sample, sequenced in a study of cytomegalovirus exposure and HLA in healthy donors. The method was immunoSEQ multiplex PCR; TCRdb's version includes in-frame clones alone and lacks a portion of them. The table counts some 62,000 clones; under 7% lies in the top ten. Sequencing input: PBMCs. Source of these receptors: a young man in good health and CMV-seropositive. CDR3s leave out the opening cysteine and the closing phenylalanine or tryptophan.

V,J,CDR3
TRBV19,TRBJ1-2,ASSRTQGLGYGYT
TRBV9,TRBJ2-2,ASSVRSGDTGELF
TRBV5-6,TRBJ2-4,ASSLESGAGGTKNIQY
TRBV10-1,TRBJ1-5,AKTGGNQPQH
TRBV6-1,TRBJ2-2,ASTDRNTGELF
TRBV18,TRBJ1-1,ASSSTVMNTEAF
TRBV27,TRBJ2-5,ASSPRGGSWETQY
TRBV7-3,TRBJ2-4,ASSSPEGKNIQY
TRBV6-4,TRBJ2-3,ASSDSSVSSTDTQY
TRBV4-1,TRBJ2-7,ASSQDREAYEQY
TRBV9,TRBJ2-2,ASSRDSNTGELF
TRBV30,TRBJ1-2,AWIGAGVVYGYT
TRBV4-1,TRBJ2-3,ASSQPLAGASTDTQY
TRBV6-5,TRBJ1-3,ASRNRATGGNTIY
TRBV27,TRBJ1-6,ASTPGAGQRSSYNSPLH
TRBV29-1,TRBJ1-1,SAADRGGNTEAF
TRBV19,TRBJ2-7,ASSKERGSYEQY
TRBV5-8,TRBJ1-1,ASSLDRGTEAF
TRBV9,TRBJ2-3,ASSPQGAGDTQY
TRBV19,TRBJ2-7,ASSIDHPGTGGINEQY
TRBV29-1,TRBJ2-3,SASTRLADTQY
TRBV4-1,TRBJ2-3,ASSLGGQGTDTQY
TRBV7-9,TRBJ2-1,ASSASSGDNEQF
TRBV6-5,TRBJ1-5,ASSYYPARQPQH
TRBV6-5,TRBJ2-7,ASSPGQRDYEQY
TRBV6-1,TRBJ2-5,ASSERRLLPETQY
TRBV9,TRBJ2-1,ASSVVEGAPYNEQF
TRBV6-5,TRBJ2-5,ASSSLVGETQY
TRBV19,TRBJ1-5,ASTPNQPQH
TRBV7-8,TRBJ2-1,ASSRITGGEQF
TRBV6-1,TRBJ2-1,ASSALGGRPDNEQF
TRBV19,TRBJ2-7,ASREDRGQAYEQY
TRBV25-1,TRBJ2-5,ASSGRTSGVETQY
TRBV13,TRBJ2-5,ASSSWDSQETQY
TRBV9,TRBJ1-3,ASSAGTGAFSGNTIY
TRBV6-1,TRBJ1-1,ASSDGGDRGGNTEAF
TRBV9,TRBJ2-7,ASSVEQSAYEQY
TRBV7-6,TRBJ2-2,ASSYTGTSGVGELF
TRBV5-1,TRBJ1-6,ASSFDSNSPLH